These 13 T cell receptor beta chains were all obtained from the same sample, sequenced in a study of blood T cell repertoires in COVID-19 (dated by TCRdb to 2018 to 2021). Libraries came from the immunoSEQ multiplex PCR assay. TCRdb took over this immuneACCESS table, retaining in-frame rearrangements with V and J assigned. Such tables are incomplete; in checked studies, under half of the missing clones stem from an unresolved V gene, and the remainder is unexplained. Present in this sample are over 200,000 clones, 85% to 90% of which were seen just once. The biggest ten clones account for 15% to 17% of the sample. Sample: PBMCs or T cells enriched from blood (not recorded which). These receptors all stem from a man younger than 35 who had recovered from COVID-19.

The CDR3 spells CASSIKAEANYEQYF. The CDR3 nucleotides are TGTGCCAGTAGTATCAAGGCAGAGGCCAACTACGAGCAGTACTTC. This sequence joins TRBV19 and TRBJ2-7; D remains unclear. Germline V lookup: CDR1 LNHDA, CDR2 SQIVND (reference sequence). CDR3 length: 15 residues. V was trimmed by 3 bases and J by 3 bases, leaving 15 bases between them.

V gene TRBV5-1 combines with J gene TRBJ2-7; 7 bases match TRBD2. There are 15 residues in the CDR3. V lost 7 bases, J lost 5 bases, and 15 bases stayed unmatched. Germline loops: CDR1 SGHRS, CDR2 YFSETQ. The chain's CDR3 is CASGLGGSVVDEQYF. The DNA for the CDR3 is TGCGCCAGCGGTTTGGGCGGGAGCGTAGTCGACGAGCAGTACTTC. The complete variable domain, with remaining parts taken from reference TRBV5-1 and TRBJ2-7, reads KAGVTQTPRYLIKTRGQQVTLSCSPISGHRSVSWYQQTPGQGLQFLFEYFSETQRNKGNFPGRFSGRQFSNSRSEMNVSTLELGDSALYLCASGLGGSVVDEQYFGPGTRLTVT.

The chain joins TRBV7-9 to TRBJ2-7, with 7 nucleotides matching TRBD1. The CDR3 consists of 14 residues. Trimming at V came to 5 bases and at J to 1 base, leaving 5 bases not matched to a gene. The germline CDR1 and CDR2 sequences are SEHNR and FQNEAQ (reference sequence). CDR3 loop: CASSVQTGSYEQYF. CDR3 DNA sequence: TGTGCCAGCAGCGTCCAGACAGGGTCCTACGAGCAGTACTTC.

The chain has TRBV5-1 and TRBJ2-2; perhaps TRBD1 as D (6 bases). Trimming removed 4 bases at V and 5 bases at J, with 18 bases between. The CDR3 spans 16 residues. Germline V gives CDR1 SGHRS, CDR2 YFSETQ. The CDR3 loop is CASSTQTGPLTGELFF. DNA of the CDR3: TGCGCCAGCAGCACCCAAACAGGGCCGTTAACCGGGGAGCTGTTTTTT. Variable domain in full (rest from reference TRBV5-1 and TRBJ2-2): KAGVTQTPRYLIKTRGQQVTLSCSPISGHRSVSWYQQTPGQGLQFLFEYFSETQRNKGNFPGRFSGRQFSNSRSEMNVSTLELGDSALYLCASSTQTGPLTGELFFGEGSRLTVL.

This chain links TRBV2 with TRBJ1-6; 8 nucleotides align to TRBD1. CDR1 is SNHLY, CDR2 FYNNEI, per germline. The J segment lost 9 bases and the V segment lost 6 bases, leaving 7 bases of the junction unmatched. The CDR3 covers 14 residues. This CDR3 reads CASSLDRATSPLHF. The CDR3 nucleotides read TGTGCCAGCAGCCTGGACAGGGCTACTTCACCCCTCCACTTT.

V is TRBV11-1 and J is TRBJ1-5; D remains ambiguous. Germline V gene lookup returns CDR1 SGHAT and CDR2 FQDESV (reference sequence). Trimming left V 5 bases short and J 1 base short, with 6 bases between. The CDR3 extends over 13 amino acids. CDR3 sequence: CASSKSSNQPQHF. In nucleotides, the CDR3 is TGTGCCAGCAGCAAGAGCAGCAATCAGCCCCAGCATTTT.

The sample holds a few counts of this clone. The V gene is TRBV7-8, the J gene TRBJ2-3; 11 positions agree with TRBD2. The germline V gene has CDR1 SGHVS and CDR2 FQNEAQ. The CDR3 extends over 16 amino acids. J was trimmed by 2 bases and V by 5 bases; bases with no gene match: 6. CDR3: CASSKVAGGNTDTQYF. The CDR3, as DNA: TGTGCCAGCAGCAAAGTAGCGGGGGGGAACACAGATACGCAGTATTTT.

The rearrangement links TRBV29-1 to TRBJ1-3; D gene unclear. This CDR3 has 13 residues. CDR1 is SQVTM, CDR2 ANQGSEA, per germline. V gave up 7 bases and J gave up 1 base, with 11 bases separating them. The CDR3 region has the DNA TGCAGCGCTGGTCGGGAATCTGGAAACACCATATATTTT. The encoded protein is CSAGRESGNTIYF.

This clone was recorded once. V usage is TRBV7-5 and J usage is TRBJ2-3; TRBD1, as called in the table, went unchecked against the DNA. TRBV7-5 is assigned pseudogene status. CDR3 size: 14 residues. The CDR3 sequence: CARSLVDSKDTQYF. DNA for the CDR3: TGTGCCAGAAGCTTAGTAGACAGCAAAGATACGCAGTATTTT.

This clone was detected a few times. The chain is built from TRBV7-2 and TRBJ2-7, with D hard to call. Trimming removed 3 bases at V and 6 bases at J, with 15 bases between. The germline gives CDR1 SGHTA, CDR2 FQGNSA. The CDR3 extends over 14 amino acids. This chain's CDR3 is CASSLSGYPPEQYF. DNA of the CDR3: TGTGCCAGCAGCTTGTCGGGTTACCCCCCCGAGCAGTACTTC.

About this clone itself: At one boundary the junction diverges from the germline segment, which might be a read error. The V and J genes are TRBV7-9 and TRBJ2-5; D gene uncertain. Germline CDR1 is SEHNR and CDR2 is FQNEAQ (reference sequence). The CDR3 extends over 13 amino acids. The chain's CDR3 is CASSPLNQETQYF. The CDR3 nucleotides read TGTGCCAGCAGCCCACTAAACCAGGAGACCCAGTACTTC.

This chain connects TRBV5-1 to TRBJ2-7, with TRBD1 matching 8 bases. The V gene's germline CDR1 is SGHRS and CDR2 YFSETQ. The CDR3 has 15 amino acids. V lost 2 bases and J lost 1; bases outside the gene matches: 5. CDR3 nucleotide sequence: TGCGCCAGCAGCTTAACGACAGGGGTTTCCTACGAGCAGTACTTC. As protein: CASSLTTGVSYEQYF.

This clone appeared a single time. This chain uses TRBV3-1 (or the pseudogene TRBV3-2) with TRBJ2-1, with 13 bases matching TRBD2. CDR1 is LGHDT, CDR2 YNNKEL, per germline (reference sequence). The CDR3 runs to 16 residues. Trimming at V came to 3 bases and at J to 8 bases, leaving 7 bases not matched to a gene. In nucleotides, the CDR3 is TGTGCCAGCAGCCACTGGACTAGCGGGGGAGTGGATGAGCAGTTCTTC. Amino acids: CASSHWTSGGVDEQFF.